This T cell receptor (beta chain) was recovered during a study of shared clonotypes between healthy human individuals. TCRdb's table, derived via immunoSEQ multiplex PCR, lists solely in-frame clones and lacks some. The table includes nearly 1 million clones, approximately 80% detected once. There are 14 residues in the CDR3. Germline trimming cut 1 base from V and 6 bases from J; bases unmatched to any gene: 5. Germline CDR1 is SGHTA and CDR2 is FQGNSA. Points on this clone: The antigen is not known.

Study-level points and caveats: Clonotype sharing across a few donors was observed for roughly 5% of naive CD4 clonotypes. Estimated richness was generally greater in naive than memory subsets.

The TCR comes from a man between 18 and 35 years old in good health. Input material: memory CD4+ T cells sorted from blood. Described subset: CD45RA-negative fraction. The V call is TRBV7-2, the J call TRBJ1-1, with 7 bases aligning to TRBD1. The CDR3, as DNA: TGTGCCAGCAGCTTAGGACAGGGTGCGTCTGAAGCTTTCTTT. The encoded protein is CASSLGQGASEAFF. Variable domain in full (rest from reference TRBV7-2 and TRBJ1-1): GAGVSQSPSNKVTEKGKDVELRCDPISGHTALYWYRQSLGQGLEFLIYFQGNSAPDKSGLPSDRFSAERTGGSVSTLTIQRTQQEDSAVYLCASSLGQGASEAFFGQGTRLTVV.